This is a list of T cell receptor beta chains from one sample in a study of shared clonotypes between healthy human individuals. Data came from immunoSEQ multiplex PCR; TCRdb stores just in-frame clones and leaves some out. The sample lists around 2,100,000 clones, about 95% occurring once. Source material: naive CD8+ T cells sorted from blood. These receptors were obtained from a man aged 18-30 years in good health. Both conserved end residues are trimmed from each CDR3.

V	J	CDR3
TRBV13	TRBJ2-7	ASTIGAGNEQY
TRBV5-4	TRBJ2-1	ASSSSNEQF
TRBV7-9	TRBJ2-1	ASSSGTLYNEQF
TRBV27	TRBJ2-6	ASSSVWVQDVLT
TRBV7-2	TRBJ1-6	ASSLGFVGQANSPLH
TRBV6-5	TRBJ2-2	ASSYSSVGELF
TRBV10-3	TRBJ1-2	AISPGQGREGYT
TRBV13	TRBJ2-7	ASSSRASGTDEQY
TRBV27	TRBJ2-7	ASSRYRDSFYEQY
TRBV6-1	TRBJ2-7	ASSLYRDPSGEQY
TRBV7-2	TRBJ2-1	ASSLIPGRSEQF
TRBV7-2	TRBJ2-3	ASSRGTSVFTDTQY
TRBV13	TRBJ2-1	ASSLESHNEQF
TRBV27	TRBJ1-4	ASSRSTGLEKLF
TRBV6-5	TRBJ2-5	ASSYGGGLQETQY
TRBV4-1	TRBJ1-1	ASSQEAQGATEAF
TRBV10-2	TRBJ2-7	ASSESGAVYEQY
TRBV7-9	TRBJ2-7	ASSLAQGKTYEQY
TRBV5-4	TRBJ2-7	ASSLASGYEQY
TRBV6-6	TRBJ2-1	ASSPSLSYNEQF
TRBV11-1	TRBJ2-1	ASSLPEGYNEQF
TRBV27	TRBJ1-5	ASSLGSNQPQH
TRBV27	TRBJ1-4	ASSSQGADEKLF
TRBV6-5	TRBJ1-1	ASSYSGAGEAF
TRBV9	TRBJ2-5	ASSASKGLQETQY
TRBV28	TRBJ2-7	ASSHVGGGLEQY
TRBV9	TRBJ2-3	ASSVTPTSGGDTQY
TRBV5-1	TRBJ2-2	ASSLEGPPGELF
TRBV6-5	TRBJ2-7	AIQREGGSSYEQY